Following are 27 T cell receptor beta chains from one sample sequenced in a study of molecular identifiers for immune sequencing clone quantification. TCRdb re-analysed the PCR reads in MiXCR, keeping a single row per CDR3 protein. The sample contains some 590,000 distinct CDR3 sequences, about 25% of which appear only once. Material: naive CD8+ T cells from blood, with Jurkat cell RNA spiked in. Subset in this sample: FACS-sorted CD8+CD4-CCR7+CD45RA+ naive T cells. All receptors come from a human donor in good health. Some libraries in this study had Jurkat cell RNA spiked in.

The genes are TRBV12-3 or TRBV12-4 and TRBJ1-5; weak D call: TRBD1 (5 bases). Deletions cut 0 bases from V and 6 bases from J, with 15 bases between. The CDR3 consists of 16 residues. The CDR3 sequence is CASSLALGGISQPQHF. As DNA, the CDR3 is TGTGCCAGCAGTTTAGCGCTTGGGGGAATAAGTCAGCCCCAGCATTTT.

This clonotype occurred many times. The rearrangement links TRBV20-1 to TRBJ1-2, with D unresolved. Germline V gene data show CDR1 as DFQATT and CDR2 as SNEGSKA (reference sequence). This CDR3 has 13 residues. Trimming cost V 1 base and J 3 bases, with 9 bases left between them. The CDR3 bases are TGCAGTGCTAGAGTCCAGGAGGACTATGGCTACACCTTC. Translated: CSARVQEDYGYTF.

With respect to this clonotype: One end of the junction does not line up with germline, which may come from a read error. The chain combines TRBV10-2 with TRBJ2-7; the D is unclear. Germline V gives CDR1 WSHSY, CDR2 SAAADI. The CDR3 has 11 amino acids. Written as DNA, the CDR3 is TGCTCCAGCAACCAAGGTGGAGAGCAGTACTTC. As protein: CSSNQGGEQYF.

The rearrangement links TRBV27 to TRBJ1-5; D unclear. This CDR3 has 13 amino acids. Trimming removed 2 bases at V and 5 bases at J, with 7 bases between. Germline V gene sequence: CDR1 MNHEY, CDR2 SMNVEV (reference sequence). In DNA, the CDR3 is TGTGCCAGCAGTTTACGGTCCGATCAGCCCCAGCATTTT. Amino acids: CASSLRSDQPQHF.

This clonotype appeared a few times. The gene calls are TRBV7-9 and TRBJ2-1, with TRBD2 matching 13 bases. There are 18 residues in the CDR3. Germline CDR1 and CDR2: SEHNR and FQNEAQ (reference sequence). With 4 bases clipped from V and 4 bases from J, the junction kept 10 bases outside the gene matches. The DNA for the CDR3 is TGTGCCAGCAGCTCGGGACTAGCGGGACCCCTCCCTTACAATGAGCAGTTCTTC. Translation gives CASSSGLAGPLPYNEQFF.

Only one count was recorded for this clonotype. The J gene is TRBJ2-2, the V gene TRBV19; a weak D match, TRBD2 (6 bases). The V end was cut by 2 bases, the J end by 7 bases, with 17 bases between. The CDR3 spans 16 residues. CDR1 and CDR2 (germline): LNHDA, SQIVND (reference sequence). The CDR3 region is CASSIIAGGPGGELFF. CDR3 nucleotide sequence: TGTGCCAGTAGTATAATAGCAGGAGGGCCGGGCGGGGAGCTGTTTTTT.

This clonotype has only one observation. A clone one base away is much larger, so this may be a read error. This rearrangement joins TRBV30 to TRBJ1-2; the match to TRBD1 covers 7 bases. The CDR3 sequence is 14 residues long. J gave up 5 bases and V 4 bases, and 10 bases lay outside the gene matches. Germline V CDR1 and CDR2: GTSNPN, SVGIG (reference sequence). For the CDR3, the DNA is TGTGCCTGGATCCGGGACAGATATTTATATGGCTACACCTTC. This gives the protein CAWIRDRYLYGYTF. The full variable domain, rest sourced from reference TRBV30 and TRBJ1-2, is SQTIHQWPATLVQPVGSPLSLECTVEGTSNPNLYWYRQAAGRGLQLLFYSVGIGQISSEVPQNLSASRPQDRQFILSSKKLLLSDSGFYLCAWIRDRYLYGYTFGSGTRLTVV.

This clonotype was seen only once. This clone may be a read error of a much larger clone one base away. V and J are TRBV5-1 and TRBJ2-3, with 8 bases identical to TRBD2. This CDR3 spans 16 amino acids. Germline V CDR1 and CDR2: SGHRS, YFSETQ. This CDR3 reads CASSFQRGYSTATQYF. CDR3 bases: TGCGCCAGCAGCTTCCAGCGGGGGTATAGCACAGCTACGCAGTATTTT.

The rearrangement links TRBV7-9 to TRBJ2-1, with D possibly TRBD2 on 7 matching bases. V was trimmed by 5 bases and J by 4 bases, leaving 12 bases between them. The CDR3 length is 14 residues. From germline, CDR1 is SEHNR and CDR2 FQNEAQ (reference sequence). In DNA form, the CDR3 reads TGTGCCAGCAGCCAGCGGGACAAATACAATGAGCAGTTCTTC. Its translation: CASSQRDKYNEQFF.

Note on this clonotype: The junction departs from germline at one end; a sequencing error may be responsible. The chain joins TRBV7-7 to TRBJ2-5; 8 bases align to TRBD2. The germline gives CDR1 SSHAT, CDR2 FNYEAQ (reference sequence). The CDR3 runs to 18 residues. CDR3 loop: CASSLKSSGRRAQAPQYF. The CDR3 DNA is TGTGCTAGCAGCCTAAAATCTAGCGGGCGGCGTGCTCAAGCGCCCCAGTACTTC.

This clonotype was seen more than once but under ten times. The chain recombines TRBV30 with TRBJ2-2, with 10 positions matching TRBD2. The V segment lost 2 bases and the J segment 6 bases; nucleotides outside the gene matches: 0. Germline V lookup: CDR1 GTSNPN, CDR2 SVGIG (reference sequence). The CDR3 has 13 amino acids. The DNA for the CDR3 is TGTGCCTGGAGTCTAGCGGGAGCCGGGGAGCTGTTTTTT. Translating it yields CAWSLAGAGELFF.

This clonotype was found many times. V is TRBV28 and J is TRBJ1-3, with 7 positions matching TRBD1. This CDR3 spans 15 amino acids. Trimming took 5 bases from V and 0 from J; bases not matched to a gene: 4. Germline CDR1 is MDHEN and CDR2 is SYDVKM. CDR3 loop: CASSRTGDSGNTIYF. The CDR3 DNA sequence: TGTGCCAGCAGTCGAACAGGGGACTCTGGAAACACCATATATTTT.

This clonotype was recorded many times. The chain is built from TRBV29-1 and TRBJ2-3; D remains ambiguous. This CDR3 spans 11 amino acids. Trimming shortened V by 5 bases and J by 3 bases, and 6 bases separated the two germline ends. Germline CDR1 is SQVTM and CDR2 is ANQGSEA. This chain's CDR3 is CSVPATDTQYF. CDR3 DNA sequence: TGCAGCGTTCCGGCTACAGATACGCAGTATTTT.

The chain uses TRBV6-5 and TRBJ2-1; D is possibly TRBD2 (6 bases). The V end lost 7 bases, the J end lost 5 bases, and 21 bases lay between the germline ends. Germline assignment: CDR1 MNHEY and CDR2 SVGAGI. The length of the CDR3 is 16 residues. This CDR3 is CASTKSLGLANNEQFF. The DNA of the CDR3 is TGTGCCAGCACTAAATCGCTGGGACTCGCAAACAATGAGCAGTTCTTC.

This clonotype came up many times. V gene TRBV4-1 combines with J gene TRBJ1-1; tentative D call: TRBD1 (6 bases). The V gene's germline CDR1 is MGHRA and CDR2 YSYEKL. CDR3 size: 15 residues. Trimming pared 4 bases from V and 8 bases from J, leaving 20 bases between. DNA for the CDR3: TGCGCCAGCAGCCCGATCCCCGGACAGATCATCGAAGCTTTCTTT. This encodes CASSPIPGQIIEAFF.

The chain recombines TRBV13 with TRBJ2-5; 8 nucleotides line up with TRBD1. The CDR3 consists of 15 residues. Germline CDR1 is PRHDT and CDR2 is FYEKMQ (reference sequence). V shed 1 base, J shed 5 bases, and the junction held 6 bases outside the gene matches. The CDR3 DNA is TGTGCCAGCAGCTTAGTATCAGGGGGCGGGGAGACCCAGTACTTC. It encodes CASSLVSGGGETQYF.

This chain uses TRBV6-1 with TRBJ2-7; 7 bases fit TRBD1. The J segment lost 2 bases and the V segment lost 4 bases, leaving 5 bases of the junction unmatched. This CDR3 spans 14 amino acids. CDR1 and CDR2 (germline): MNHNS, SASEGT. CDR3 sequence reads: CASSGQGSAYEQYF. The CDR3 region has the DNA TGTGCCAGCAGTGGACAGGGTTCGGCCTACGAGCAGTACTTC.

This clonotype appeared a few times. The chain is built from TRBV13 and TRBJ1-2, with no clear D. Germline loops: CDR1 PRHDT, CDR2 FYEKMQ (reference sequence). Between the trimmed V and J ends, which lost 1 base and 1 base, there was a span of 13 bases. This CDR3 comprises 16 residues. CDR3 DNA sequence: TGTGCCAGCAGCTTAGAGTCGGAGGGAGGTAACTATGGCTACACCTTC. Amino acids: CASSLESEGGNYGYTF.

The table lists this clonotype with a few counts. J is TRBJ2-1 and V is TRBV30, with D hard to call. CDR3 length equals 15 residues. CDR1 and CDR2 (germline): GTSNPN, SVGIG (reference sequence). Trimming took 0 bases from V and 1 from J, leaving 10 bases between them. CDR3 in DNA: TGTGCCTGGAGTGTAAGGGCGAATTCCTACAATGAGCAGTTCTTC. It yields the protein CAWSVRANSYNEQFF.

The CDR3 sequence: CASSLAAVRGFFYEQYF. For the CDR3, the DNA is TGCGCCAGCAGCTTGGCGGCAGTGAGGGGGTTCTTCTACGAGCAGTACTTC. The chain carries TRBV5-1 and TRBJ2-7, with a tentative D call TRBD1 (6 bases). CDR1 is SGHRS and CDR2 is YFSETQ in the germline V gene. With 0 bases removed from V and 3 bases from J, the gap between germline ends came to 19 bases. The CDR3 totals 17 residues.

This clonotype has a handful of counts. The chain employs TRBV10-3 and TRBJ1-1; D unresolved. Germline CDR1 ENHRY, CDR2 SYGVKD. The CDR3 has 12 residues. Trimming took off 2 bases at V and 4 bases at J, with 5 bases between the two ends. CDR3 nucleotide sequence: TGTGCCATCAGTGAGGGTCCCACTGAAGCTTTCTTT. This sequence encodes CAISEGPTEAFF.

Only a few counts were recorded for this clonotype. This CDR3 reads CASSHPRDRGLYEQYF. DNA of the CDR3: TGTGCCAGCAGTCATCCGCGGGACAGGGGACTCTACGAGCAGTACTTC. This chain uses TRBV27 with TRBJ2-7, with TRBD1 matching over 10 bases. Germline V gene data show CDR1 as MNHEY and CDR2 as SMNVEV (reference sequence). V lost 5 bases, J lost 3 bases, and 10 bases stayed unmatched. The CDR3 spans 16 residues.

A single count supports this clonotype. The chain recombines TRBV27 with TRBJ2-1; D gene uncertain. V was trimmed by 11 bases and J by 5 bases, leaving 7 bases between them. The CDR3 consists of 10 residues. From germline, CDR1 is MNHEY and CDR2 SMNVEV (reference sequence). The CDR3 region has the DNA TGTGCCGGCGGCGACAATGAGCAGTTCTTC. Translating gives CAGGDNEQFF.

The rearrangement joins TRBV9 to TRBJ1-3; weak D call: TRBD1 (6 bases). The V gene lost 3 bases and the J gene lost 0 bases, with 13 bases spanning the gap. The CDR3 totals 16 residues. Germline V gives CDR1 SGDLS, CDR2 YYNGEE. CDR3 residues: CASSALTGSSGNTIYF. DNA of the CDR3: TGTGCCAGCAGCGCACTAACAGGGAGCTCTGGAAACACCATATATTTT.

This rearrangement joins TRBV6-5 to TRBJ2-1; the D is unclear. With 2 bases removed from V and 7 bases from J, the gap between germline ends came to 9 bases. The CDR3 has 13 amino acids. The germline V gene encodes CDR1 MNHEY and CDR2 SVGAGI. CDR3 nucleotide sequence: TGTGCCAGCAGTTACAGAGAGGAGAATGAGCAGTTCTTC. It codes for CASSYREENEQFF.

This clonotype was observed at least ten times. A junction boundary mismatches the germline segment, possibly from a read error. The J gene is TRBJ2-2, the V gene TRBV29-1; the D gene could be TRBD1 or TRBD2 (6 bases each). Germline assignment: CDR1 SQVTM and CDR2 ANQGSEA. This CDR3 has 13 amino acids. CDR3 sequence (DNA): TGCAGCGCTGAAGGGGGAGGAACCGGGGAGCTGTTTTTT. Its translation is CSAEGGGTGELFF.

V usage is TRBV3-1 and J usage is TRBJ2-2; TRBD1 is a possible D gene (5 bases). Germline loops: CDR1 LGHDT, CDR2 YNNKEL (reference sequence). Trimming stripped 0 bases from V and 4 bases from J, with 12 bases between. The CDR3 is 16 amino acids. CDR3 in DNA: TGTGCCAGCAGCCAAGATCAGGGATTGGGCACCGGGGAGCTGTTTTTT. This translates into CASSQDQGLGTGELFF.